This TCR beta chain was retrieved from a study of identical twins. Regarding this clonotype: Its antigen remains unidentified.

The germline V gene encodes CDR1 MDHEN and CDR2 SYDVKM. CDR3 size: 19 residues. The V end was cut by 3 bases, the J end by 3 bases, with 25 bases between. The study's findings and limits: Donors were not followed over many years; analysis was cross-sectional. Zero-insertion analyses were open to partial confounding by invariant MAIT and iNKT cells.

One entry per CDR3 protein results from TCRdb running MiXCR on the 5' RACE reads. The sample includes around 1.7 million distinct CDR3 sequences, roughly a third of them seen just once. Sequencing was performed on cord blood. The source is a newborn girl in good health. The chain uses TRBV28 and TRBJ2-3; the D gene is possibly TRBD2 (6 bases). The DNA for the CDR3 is TGTGCCAGCAGTTTCCGTACCTGGGGGATGACGGGAGCAACAGATACGCAGTATTTT. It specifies CASSFRTWGMTGATDTQYF.